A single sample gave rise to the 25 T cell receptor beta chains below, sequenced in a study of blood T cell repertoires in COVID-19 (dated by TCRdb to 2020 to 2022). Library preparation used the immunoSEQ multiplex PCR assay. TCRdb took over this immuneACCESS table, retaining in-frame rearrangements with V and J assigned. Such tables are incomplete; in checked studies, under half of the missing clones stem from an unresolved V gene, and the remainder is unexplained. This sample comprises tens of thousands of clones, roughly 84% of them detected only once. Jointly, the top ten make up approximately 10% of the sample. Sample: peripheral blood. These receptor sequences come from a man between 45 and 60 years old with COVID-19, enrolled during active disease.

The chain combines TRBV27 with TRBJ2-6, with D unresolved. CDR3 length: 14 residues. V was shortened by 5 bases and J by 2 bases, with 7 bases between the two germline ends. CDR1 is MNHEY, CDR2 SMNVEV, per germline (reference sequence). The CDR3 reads CASSTLPGANVLTF. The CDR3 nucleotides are TGTGCCAGCAGTACTTTACCTGGGGCCAACGTCCTGACTTTC. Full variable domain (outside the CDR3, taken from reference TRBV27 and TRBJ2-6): EAQVTQNPRYLITVTGKKLTVTCSQNMNHEYMSWYRQDPGLGLRQIYYSMNVEVTDKGDVPEGYKVSRKEKRNFPLILESPSPNQTSLYFCASSTLPGANVLTFGAGSRLTVL.

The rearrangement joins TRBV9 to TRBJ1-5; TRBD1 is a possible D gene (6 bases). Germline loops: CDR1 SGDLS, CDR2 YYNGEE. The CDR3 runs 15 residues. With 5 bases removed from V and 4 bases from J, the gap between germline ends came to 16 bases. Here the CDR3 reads CASSEGTSKNQPQHF. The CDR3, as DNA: TGTGCCAGCAGTGAGGGGACAAGCAAAAATCAGCCCCAGCATTTT.

CDR3 coding DNA: TGTGCCAGCAGCCGGTCAGGGGGTGCCCATGGCTACACCTTC. Protein sequence: CASSRSGGAHGYTF. The chain recombines TRBV5-4 with TRBJ1-2, with TRBD1 matching over 7 bases. The trim removed 4 bases at V and 6 bases at J, leaving 9 bases unmatched. The CDR3 runs 14 residues. The V gene's germline CDR1 is SGHNT and CDR2 YYREEE (reference sequence). Based on the CDR3 plus reference TRBV5-4 and TRBJ1-2, the full variable domain is ETGVTQSPTHLIKTRGQQVTLRCSSQSGHNTVSWYQQALGQGPQFIFQYYREEENGRGNFPPRFSGLQFPNYSSELNVNALELDDSALYLCASSRSGGAHGYTFGSGTRLTVV.

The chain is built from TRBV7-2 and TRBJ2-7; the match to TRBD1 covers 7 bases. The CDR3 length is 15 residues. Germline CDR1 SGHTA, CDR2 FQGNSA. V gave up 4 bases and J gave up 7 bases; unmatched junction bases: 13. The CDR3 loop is CASSSNGQVHWEQYF. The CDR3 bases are TGTGCCAGCAGCTCCAATGGACAGGTTCATTGGGAGCAGTACTTC.

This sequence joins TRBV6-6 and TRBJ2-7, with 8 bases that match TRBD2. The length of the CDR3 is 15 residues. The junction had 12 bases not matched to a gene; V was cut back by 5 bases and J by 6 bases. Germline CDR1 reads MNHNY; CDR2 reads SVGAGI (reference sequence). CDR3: CASSPKSGSPAEQYF. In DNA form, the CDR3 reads TGTGCCAGCAGTCCTAAAAGCGGGAGCCCCGCCGAGCAGTACTTC.

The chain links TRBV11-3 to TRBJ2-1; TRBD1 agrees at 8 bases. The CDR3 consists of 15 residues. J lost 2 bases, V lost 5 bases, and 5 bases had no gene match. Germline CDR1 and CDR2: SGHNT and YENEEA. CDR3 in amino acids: CASSPRQGPYNEQFF. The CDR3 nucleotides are TGTGCCAGCAGCCCCCGACAGGGGCCCTACAATGAGCAGTTCTTC.

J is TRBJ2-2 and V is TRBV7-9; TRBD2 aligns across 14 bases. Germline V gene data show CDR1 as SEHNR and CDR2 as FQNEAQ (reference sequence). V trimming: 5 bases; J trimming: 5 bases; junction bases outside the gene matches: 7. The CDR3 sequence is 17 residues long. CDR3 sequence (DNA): TGTGCCAGCAGCGGGCCGGGACTAGCGGGAGAAACCGGGGAGCTGTTTTTT. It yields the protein CASSGPGLAGETGELFF.

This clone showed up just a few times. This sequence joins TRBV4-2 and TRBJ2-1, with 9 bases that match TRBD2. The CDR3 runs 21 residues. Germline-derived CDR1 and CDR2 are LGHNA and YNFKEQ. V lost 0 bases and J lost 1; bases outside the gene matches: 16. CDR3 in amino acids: CASSQEMASGAVRGSYNEQFF. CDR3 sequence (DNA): TGTGCCAGCAGCCAAGAGATGGCTAGCGGGGCCGTCAGAGGATCCTACAATGAGCAGTTCTTC.

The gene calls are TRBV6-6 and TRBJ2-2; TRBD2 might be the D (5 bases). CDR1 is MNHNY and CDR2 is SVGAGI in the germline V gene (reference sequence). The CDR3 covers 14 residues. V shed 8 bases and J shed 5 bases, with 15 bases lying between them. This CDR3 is CASGTGSGTGELFF. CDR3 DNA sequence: TGTGCCAGCGGAACTGGGAGTGGAACCGGGGAGCTGTTTTTT.

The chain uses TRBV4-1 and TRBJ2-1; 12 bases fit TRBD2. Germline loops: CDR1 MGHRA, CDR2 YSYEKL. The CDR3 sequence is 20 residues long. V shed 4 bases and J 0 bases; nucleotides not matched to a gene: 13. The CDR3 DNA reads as TGCGCCAGCAGCCGGACCGGGACTAGCGGGCTAAGGGGCTCCTACAATGAGCAGTTCTTC. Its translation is CASSRTGTSGLRGSYNEQFF.

The CDR3 region is CASSTPHSTGSNTEAFF. CDR3 DNA sequence: TGTGCCAGTAGTACCCCGCACTCGACAGGGTCCAACACTGAAGCTTTCTTT. V is TRBV19 and J is TRBJ1-1; the match to TRBD1 covers 7 bases. Losses at the gene ends were 4 bases for V and 2 bases for J; bases not matched to a gene: 13. The CDR3 has 17 amino acids. From germline, CDR1 is LNHDA and CDR2 SQIVND (reference sequence).

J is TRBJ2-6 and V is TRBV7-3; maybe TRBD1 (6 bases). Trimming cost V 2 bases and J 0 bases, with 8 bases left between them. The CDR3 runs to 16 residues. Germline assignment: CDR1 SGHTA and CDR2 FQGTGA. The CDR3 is CASSLGGGSGANVLTF. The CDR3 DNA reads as TGTGCCAGCAGCTTAGGGGGCGGCTCTGGGGCCAACGTCCTGACTTTC.

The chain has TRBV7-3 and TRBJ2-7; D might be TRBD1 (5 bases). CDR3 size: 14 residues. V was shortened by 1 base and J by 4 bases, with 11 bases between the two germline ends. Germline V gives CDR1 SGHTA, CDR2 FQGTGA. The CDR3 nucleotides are TGTGCCAGCAGCTTAAAAGGGGAAGGGTACGAGCAGTACTTC. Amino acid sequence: CASSLKGEGYEQYF.

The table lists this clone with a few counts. The DNA for the CDR3 is TGTGCCAGTAGACCATTGGTCCGACACTCGAACACTGAAGCTTTCTTT. Encoded protein: CASRPLVRHSNTEAFF. V gene TRBV19 combines with J gene TRBJ1-1; D is uncertain. The germline V gene encodes CDR1 LNHDA and CDR2 SQIVND (reference sequence). The CDR3 is 16 residues long. Trimming took 6 bases from V and 1 from J, leaving 18 bases between them. Complete variable domain (other parts from reference TRBV19 and TRBJ1-1): DGGITQSPKYLFRKEGQNVTLSCEQNLNHDAMYWYRQDPGQGLRLIYYSQIVNDFQKGDIAEGYSVSREKKESFPLTVTSAQKNPTAFYLCASRPLVRHSNTEAFFGQGTRLTVV.

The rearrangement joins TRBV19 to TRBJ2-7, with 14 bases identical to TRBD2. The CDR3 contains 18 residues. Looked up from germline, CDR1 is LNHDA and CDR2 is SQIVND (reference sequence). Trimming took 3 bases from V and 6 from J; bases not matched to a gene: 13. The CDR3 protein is CASSMAVGGLAGGSEQYF. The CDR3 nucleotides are TGTGCCAGTAGTATGGCGGTCGGAGGACTAGCGGGAGGTAGCGAGCAGTACTTC. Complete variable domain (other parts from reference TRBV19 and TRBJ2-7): DGGITQSPKYLFRKEGQNVTLSCEQNLNHDAMYWYRQDPGQGLRLIYYSQIVNDFQKGDIAEGYSVSREKKESFPLTVTSAQKNPTAFYLCASSMAVGGLAGGSEQYFGPGTRLTVT.

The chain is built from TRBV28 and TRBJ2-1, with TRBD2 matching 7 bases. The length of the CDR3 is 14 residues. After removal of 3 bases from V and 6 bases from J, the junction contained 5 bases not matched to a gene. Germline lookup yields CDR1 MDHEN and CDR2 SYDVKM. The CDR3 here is CASSLGGRGNEQFF. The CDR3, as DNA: TGTGCCAGCAGTTTGGGAGGGAGGGGCAATGAGCAGTTCTTC.

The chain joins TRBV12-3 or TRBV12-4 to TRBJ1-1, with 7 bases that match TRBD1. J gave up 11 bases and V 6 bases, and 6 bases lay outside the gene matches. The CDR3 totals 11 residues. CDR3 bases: TGTGCCAGCAGGCAACGACAGGGCGCTTTCTTT. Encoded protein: CASRQRQGAFF.

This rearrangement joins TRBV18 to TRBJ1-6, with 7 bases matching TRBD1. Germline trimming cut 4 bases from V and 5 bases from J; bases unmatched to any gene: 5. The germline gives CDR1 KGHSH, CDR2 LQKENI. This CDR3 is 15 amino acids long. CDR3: CASSLGTANNSPLHF. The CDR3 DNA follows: TGTGCCAGCTCACTCGGGACAGCAAATAATTCACCCCTCCACTTT.

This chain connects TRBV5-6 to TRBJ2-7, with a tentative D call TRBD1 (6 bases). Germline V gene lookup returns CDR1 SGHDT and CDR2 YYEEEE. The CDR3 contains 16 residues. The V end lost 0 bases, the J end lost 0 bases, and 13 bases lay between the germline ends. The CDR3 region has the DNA TGTGCCAGCAGCTTGGCCTACCAGGGGAGCTCCTACGAGCAGTACTTC. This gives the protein CASSLAYQGSSYEQYF.

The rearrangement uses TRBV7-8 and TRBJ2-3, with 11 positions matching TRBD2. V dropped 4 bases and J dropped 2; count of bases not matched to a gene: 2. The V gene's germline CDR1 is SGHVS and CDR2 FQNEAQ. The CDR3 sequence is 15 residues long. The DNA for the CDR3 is TGTGCCAGCAGCTCACTAGCGGGAGCCACAGATACGCAGTATTTT. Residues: CASSSLAGATDTQYF. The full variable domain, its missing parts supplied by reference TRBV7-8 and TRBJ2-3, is GAGVSQSPRYKVAKRGQDVALRCDPISGHVSLFWYQQALGQGPEFLTYFQNEAQLDKSGLPSDRFFAERPEGSVSTLKIQRTQQEDSAVYLCASSSLAGATDTQYFGPGTRLTVL.

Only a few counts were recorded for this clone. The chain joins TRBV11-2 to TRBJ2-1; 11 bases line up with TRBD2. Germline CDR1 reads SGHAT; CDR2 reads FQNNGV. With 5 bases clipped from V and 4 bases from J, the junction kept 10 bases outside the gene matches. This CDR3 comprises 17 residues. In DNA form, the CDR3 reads TGTGCCAGCAGCCTGAGACTAGCGGGAATGGGTTACAATGAGCAGTTCTTC. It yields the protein CASSLRLAGMGYNEQFF.

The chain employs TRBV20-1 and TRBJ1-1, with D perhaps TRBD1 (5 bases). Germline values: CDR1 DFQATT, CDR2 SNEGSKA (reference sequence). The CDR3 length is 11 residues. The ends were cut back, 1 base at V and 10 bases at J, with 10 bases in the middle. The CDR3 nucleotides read TGCAGTGCTAGAGGGCAGGGTGGAGCTTTCTTT. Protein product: CSARGQGGAFF.

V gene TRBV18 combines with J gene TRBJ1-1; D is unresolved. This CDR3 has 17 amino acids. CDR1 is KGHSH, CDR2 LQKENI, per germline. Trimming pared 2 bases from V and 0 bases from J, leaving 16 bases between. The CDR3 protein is CASSPVRSGNMNTEAFF. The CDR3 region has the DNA TGTGCCAGCTCACCAGTTAGGTCAGGTAATATGAACACTGAAGCTTTCTTT.

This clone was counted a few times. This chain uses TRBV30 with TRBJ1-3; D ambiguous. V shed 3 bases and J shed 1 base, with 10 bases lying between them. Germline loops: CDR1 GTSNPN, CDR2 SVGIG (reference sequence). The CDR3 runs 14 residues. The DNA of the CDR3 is TGTGCCTGGAGGAAGGGCGGGTCTGGAAACACCATATATTTT. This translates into CAWRKGGSGNTIYF.

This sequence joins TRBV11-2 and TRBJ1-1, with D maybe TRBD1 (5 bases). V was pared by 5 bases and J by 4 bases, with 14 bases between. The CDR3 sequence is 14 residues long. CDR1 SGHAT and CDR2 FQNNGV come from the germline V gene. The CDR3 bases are TGTGCCAGCAGCGAGAGACAGTTTTTCACTGAAGCTTTCTTT. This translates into CASSERQFFTEAFF.